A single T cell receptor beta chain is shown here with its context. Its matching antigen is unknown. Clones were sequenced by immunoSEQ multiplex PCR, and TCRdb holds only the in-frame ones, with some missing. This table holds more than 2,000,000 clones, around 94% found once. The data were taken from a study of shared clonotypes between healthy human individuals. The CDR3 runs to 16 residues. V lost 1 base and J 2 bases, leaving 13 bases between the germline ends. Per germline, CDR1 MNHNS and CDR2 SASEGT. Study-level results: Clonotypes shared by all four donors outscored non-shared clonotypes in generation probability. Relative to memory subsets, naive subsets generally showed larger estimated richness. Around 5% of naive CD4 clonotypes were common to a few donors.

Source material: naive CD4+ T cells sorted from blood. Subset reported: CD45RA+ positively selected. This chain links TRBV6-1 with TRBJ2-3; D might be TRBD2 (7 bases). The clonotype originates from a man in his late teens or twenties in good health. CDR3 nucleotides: TGTGCCAGCAGTGAAGGGGTCGGGGGGCCCACAGATACGCAGTATTTT. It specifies CASSEGVGGPTDTQYF.